This passage covers 8 T cell receptor beta chains from one sample sequenced in a study of T cell repertoires in cytomegalovirus infection. Each CDR3 protein gets one entry after TCRdb re-called the reads with MiXCR. In the table there are 350,000 to 400,000 distinct CDR3 sequences, about 34% of which are singletons. These receptors have no identified antigens. Sample: cultured PBMCs, taken from culture after CMV antigen stimulation. These TCRs come from a human donor in good health (CMV status not recorded). Some clones in this sample may be carry-over from other donors' samples.

Here the CDR3 DNA reads TGTGCCAGCACCCAGAGGGTCACAGATACGCAGTATTTT. Residues: CASTQRVTDTQYF. The J gene is TRBJ2-3, the V gene TRBV27, with a weak D call TRBD2 (5 bases). Trimming pared 7 bases from V and 2 bases from J, leaving 10 bases between. The CDR3 loop spans 13 amino acids. The germline V gene encodes CDR1 MNHEY and CDR2 SMNVEV (reference sequence).

The chain combines TRBV19 with TRBJ1-1, with D perhaps TRBD1 (5 bases). The CDR3 loop spans 17 amino acids. Germline V gives CDR1 LNHDA, CDR2 SQIVND (reference sequence). The germline V and J ends were trimmed by 3 bases and 0 bases, with 17 bases remaining between them. The CDR3 DNA reads TGTGCCAGTAGTATGGGGCGTTTCTTGGAATTGAACACTGAAGCTTTCTTT. It translates to CASSMGRFLELNTEAFF.

This chain uses TRBV27 with TRBJ2-4; 7 bases align to TRBD1. The CDR3 contains 13 residues. Trimming cost V 4 bases and J 7 bases; bases outside gene matches: 4. In germline, CDR1 is MNHEY, CDR2 SMNVEV (reference sequence). DNA of the CDR3: TGTGCCAGCAGTTACCTACAGGGGAACATTCAGTACTTC. Translated: CASSYLQGNIQYF.

The chain carries TRBV7-2 and TRBJ2-7, with 12 bases matching TRBD1. The germline V gene encodes CDR1 SGHTA and CDR2 FQGNSA. Unmatched junction bases numbered 5, after V lost 8 bases and J lost 6 bases. This CDR3 has 13 amino acids. DNA of the CDR3: TGTGCCAGCGGAGGGGACAGGGGGCGCGAGCAGTACTTC. Translated, it gives CASGGDRGREQYF.

This clonotype occurred many times. The V gene is TRBV7-2, the J gene TRBJ2-5; 12 bases fit TRBD2. With 0 bases clipped from V and 2 bases from J, the junction kept 4 bases outside the gene matches. This CDR3 comprises 17 residues. CDR1 is SGHTA, CDR2 FQGNSA, per germline. The CDR3 DNA sequence: TGTGCCAGCAGCTTAGCACTAGCGGGAGGTAGTCAAGAGACCCAGTACTTC. It encodes CASSLALAGGSQETQYF.

The chain employs TRBV10-3 and TRBJ1-4; no firm D call. Deletions cut 10 bases from V and 2 bases from J, with 8 bases between. The germline CDR1 and CDR2 sequences are ENHRY and SYGVKD. The CDR3 spans 12 residues. This CDR3 reads CATGETNEKLFF. The CDR3 nucleotides read TGTGCCACCGGGGAGACTAATGAAAAACTGTTTTTT.

Note on this clonotype: A single base separates this from a much larger clone, so it may be a read error. This chain links TRBV7-2 with TRBJ1-5; D gene unclear. The V gene's germline CDR1 is SGHTA and CDR2 FQGNSA. CDR3 size: 12 residues. As DNA, the CDR3 is TGTGCCAGCAGCCCAATAAATCGGCCCCAGCATTTT. Its translation is CASSPINRPQHF.

Turning to this clonotype: This could be a read error, since a much larger clone is one nucleotide away. This sequence joins TRBV7-2 and TRBJ1-1, with D maybe TRBD1 (6 bases). The CDR3 runs to 13 residues. Germline CDR1 reads SGHTA; CDR2 reads FQGNSA. Trimming cost V 7 bases and J 6 bases, with 15 bases left between them. The CDR3 sequence is CASTREQGAEAFF. In DNA form, the CDR3 reads TGTGCCAGCACCCGAGAACAGGGAGCTGAAGCTTTCTTT. The whole variable domain, filled in from reference TRBV7-2 and TRBJ1-1, reads GAGVSQSPSNKVTEKGKDVELRCDPISGHTALYWYRQSLGQGLEFLIYFQGNSAPDKSGLPSDRFSAERTGGSVSTLTIQRTQQEDSAVYLCASTREQGAEAFFGQGTRLTVV.